A single sample gave rise to the 14 T cell receptor beta chains below, sequenced in a study of cytomegalovirus exposure and HLA in healthy donors. This PCR relied on a set of 60 Vbeta primers and 13 Jbeta primers. Libraries were prepared by immunoSEQ multiplex PCR; TCRdb keeps only in-frame clonotypes and omits some of them. The sample includes approximately 110,000 clones, approximately 70% of them seen just once. Sequenced input: PBMCs. These receptor sequences come from a man aged 25-45 years in good health and CMV-seropositive.

The V gene is TRBV6-1, the J gene TRBJ2-3; the D gene is possibly TRBD1 (6 bases). In germline, CDR1 is MNHNS, CDR2 SASEGT. V lost 7 bases, J lost 5 bases, and 13 bases lay in between. This CDR3 contains 13 residues. The CDR3 protein is CASTPTGKDTQYF. CDR3 bases: TGTGCCAGCACCCCAACAGGGAAAGATACGCAGTATTTT.

This clone appeared a few times. The chain uses TRBV7-2 and TRBJ2-3; maybe TRBD1 (6 bases). Trimming shortened V by 1 base and J by 1 base, and 18 bases separated the two germline ends. The CDR3 consists of 18 residues. The germline V gene has CDR1 SGHTA and CDR2 FQGNSA. The CDR3 DNA reads as TGTGCCAGCAGCTTAGATCTCCCGCAGGGGCCCGGCACAGATACGCAGTATTTT. It codes for CASSLDLPQGPGTDTQYF.

This clone has just a few counts. The rearrangement links TRBV5-1 to TRBJ2-5; D is perhaps TRBD2 (6 bases). The DNA matches TRBJ2-7 better at its end, which makes the J call doubtful. The CDR3 length is 13 residues. Germline lookup yields CDR1 SGHRS and CDR2 YFSETQ. Written as DNA, the CDR3 is TGCGCCAGCAGCACCCGGGACTTCTACGAGCAGTACTTC. Translation gives CASSTRDFYEQYF.

The chain has TRBV5-4 and TRBJ2-1; tentative D call: TRBD2 (5 bases). V was shortened by 3 bases and J by 0 bases, with 16 bases between the two germline ends. The CDR3 has 17 residues. CDR1 and CDR2 (germline): SGHNT, YYREEE (reference sequence). The CDR3 bases are TGTGCCAGCAGCTCAAAGGTCTCGGGATTCTCCTACAATGAGCAGTTCTTC. It encodes CASSSKVSGFSYNEQFF.

The rearrangement links TRBV18 to TRBJ1-6; unclear D gene. The CDR3 is 14 amino acids. Trimming cost V 2 bases and J 7 bases, with 9 bases left between them. Looked up from germline, CDR1 is KGHSH and CDR2 is LQKENI. In DNA form, the CDR3 reads TGTGCCAGCTCACCAAGAGTCGGGAATTCACCCCTCCACTTT. Translated: CASSPRVGNSPLHF.

V and J are TRBV9 and TRBJ1-5; D gene unclear. The CDR3 runs 14 residues. V was trimmed by 2 bases and J by 5 bases, leaving 11 bases between them. Germline lookup yields CDR1 SGDLS and CDR2 YYNGEE. This CDR3 is CASSVSVGDQPQHF. CDR3 DNA sequence: TGTGCCAGCAGCGTGAGCGTCGGGGATCAGCCCCAGCATTTT.

A few counts support this clone. The rearrangement uses TRBV19 and TRBJ1-1; 8 positions match TRBD1. The length of the CDR3 is 15 residues. V gave up 2 bases and J gave up 2 bases; unmatched junction bases: 4. Germline V gives CDR1 LNHDA, CDR2 SQIVND (reference sequence). The CDR3 sequence: CASSITGGPNTEAFF. CDR3 DNA: TGTGCCAGTAGTATAACAGGGGGACCTAACACTGAAGCTTTCTTT. The full variable domain, its missing parts supplied by reference TRBV19 and TRBJ1-1, is DGGITQSPKYLFRKEGQNVTLSCEQNLNHDAMYWYRQDPGQGLRLIYYSQIVNDFQKGDIAEGYSVSREKKESFPLTVTSAQKNPTAFYLCASSITGGPNTEAFFGQGTRLTVV.

This clone has only a few counts. The rearrangement joins TRBV6-1 to TRBJ1-3; D may be TRBD1 (5 bases). Per the germline V gene, CDR1 is MNHNS and CDR2 is SASEGT. V dropped 2 bases and J dropped 4 bases, with 9 bases sitting between them. The CDR3 has 14 amino acids. The CDR3 region is CASSEWGPGNTIYF. CDR3 coding DNA: TGTGCCAGCAGTGAATGGGGCCCCGGAAACACCATATATTTT.

The rearrangement links TRBV5-3 to TRBJ1-2; 7 bases map to TRBD1. TRBV5-3 is assigned to the ORF class and has an uncertain function. This CDR3 has 14 residues. Trimming took 6 bases from V and 4 from J; bases not matched to a gene: 9. The CDR3 bases are TGTGCCAGAACCAAGTTACAGGGGTGCTATGGCTACACCTTC. This sequence encodes CARTKLQGCYGYTF.

The genes are TRBV19 and TRBJ2-7, with TRBD1 matching over 10 bases. CDR1 LNHDA and CDR2 SQIVND come from the germline V gene (reference sequence). V shed 9 bases and J 5 bases; nucleotides not matched to a gene: 7. CDR3 length: 13 amino acids. The CDR3 DNA sequence: TGTGCCAGCCGCGGGACAGGGGACCACGAGCAGTACTTC. Protein: CASRGTGDHEQYF.

V gene TRBV18 combines with J gene TRBJ1-5; 7 bases fit TRBD1. The J segment lost 5 bases and the V segment lost 4 bases, leaving 11 bases of the junction unmatched. The CDR3 has 16 amino acids. Germline CDR1 KGHSH, CDR2 LQKENI. DNA of the CDR3: TGTGCCAGCTCACGGGGTACGGGACAGCCGGATCAGCCCCAGCATTTT. Amino acids: CASSRGTGQPDQPQHF.

The chain recombines TRBV29-1 with TRBJ1-6, with D uncertain. Germline values: CDR1 SQVTM, CDR2 ANQGSEA. Trimming left V 6 bases short and J 6 bases short, with 15 bases between. The CDR3 runs to 14 residues. The CDR3 loop reads CSVSAGTVNSPLHF. In DNA, the CDR3 is TGCAGCGTGTCCGCGGGAACAGTTAATTCACCCCTCCACTTT.

This chain joins TRBV7-8 and TRBJ2-7; possibly TRBD2 for D (6 bases). The CDR3 is 12 amino acids. The germline gives CDR1 SGHVS, CDR2 FQNEAQ. The CDR3 nucleotides read TGTGAGTCACGGGGGTCCCCCTACGAGCAGTACTTC. Residues: CESRGSPYEQYF. The whole variable domain, remainder taken from reference TRBV7-8 and TRBJ2-7, is GAGVSQSPRYKVAKRGQDVALRCDPISGHVSLFWYQQALGQGPEFLTYFQNEAQLDKSGLPSDRFFAERPEGSVSTLKIQRTQQEDSAVYLCESRGSPYEQYFGPGTRLTVT.

The gene calls are TRBV30 and TRBJ2-3; tentatively, D is TRBD1 (5 bases). The CDR3 extends over 12 amino acids. Trimming took 5 bases from V and 4 from J, leaving 10 bases between them. Germline V gives CDR1 GTSNPN, CDR2 SVGIG (reference sequence). The DNA of the CDR3 is TGTGCCTGGGGCCCAGGGTCAGATACGCAGTATTTT. It yields the protein CAWGPGSDTQYF.